The rows below give T cell receptor beta chains drawn from one sample of a study of CD8 T cells in ankylosing spondylitis. TCRdb passed the 5' RACE reads through MiXCR, listing each CDR3 protein once. Seen here are 250,000 to 400,000 distinct CDR3 sequences, about 9.9% observed once, and the top ten hold about 10%. Sequenced sample: blood, either unsorted or a sorted T cell fraction (not recorded which). Every receptor here comes from a female donor with ankylosing spondylitis or in good health (not recorded which). Each CDR3 is given without its conserved first and last residue.

CDR3 protein: AISIEALGLAGDNEQF; V gene: TRBV3-1; J gene: TRBJ2-1; CDR3 length: 16
CDR3 protein: SARPPEGGNYEQY; V gene: TRBV20-1; J gene: TRBJ2-7; CDR3 length: 13
CDR3 protein: ASSLALTKNEKLF; V gene: TRBV5-1; J gene: TRBJ1-4; CDR3 length: 13
CDR3 protein: ASSPGVAGTGELF; V gene: TRBV12-3/TRBV12-4; J gene: TRBJ2-2; CDR3 length: 13
CDR3 protein: ASSFSPHLGRETQY; V gene: TRBV28; J gene: TRBJ2-5; CDR3 length: 14
CDR3 protein: ASSLAGEQY; V gene: TRBV5-1; J gene: TRBJ2-7; CDR3 length: 9
CDR3 protein: ASSLTSGRAGTDTQY; V gene: TRBV7-2; J gene: TRBJ2-3; CDR3 length: 15
CDR3 protein: ASSTDKVYEQY; V gene: TRBV28; J gene: TRBJ2-7; CDR3 length: 11
CDR3 protein: ASSLARLGEAF; V gene: TRBV7-2; J gene: TRBJ1-1; CDR3 length: 11
CDR3 protein: ASSPQSFGDIQY; V gene: TRBV7-9; J gene: TRBJ2-4; CDR3 length: 12
CDR3 protein: ASRSGERPTYEQY; V gene: TRBV7-9; J gene: TRBJ2-7; CDR3 length: 13
CDR3 protein: ASSLAYGTIQTYEQY; V gene: TRBV5-4; J gene: TRBJ2-7; CDR3 length: 15
CDR3 protein: ASSSQGRDGPQH; V gene: TRBV7-6; J gene: TRBJ1-5; CDR3 length: 12
CDR3 protein: ASSQDQLAGVVYNEQF; V gene: TRBV4-3; J gene: TRBJ2-1; CDR3 length: 16
CDR3 protein: ASSPLAGTTTDTQY; V gene: TRBV5-5; J gene: TRBJ2-3; CDR3 length: 14
CDR3 protein: ASSMDRGFEKLF; V gene: TRBV28; J gene: TRBJ1-4; CDR3 length: 12
CDR3 protein: ASSLRTGLAGMETQY; V gene: TRBV5-5; J gene: TRBJ2-5; CDR3 length: 15
CDR3 protein: SARDFLAANTGELF; V gene: TRBV20-1; J gene: TRBJ2-2; CDR3 length: 14
CDR3 protein: ASSLGTGQGAFWSTEAF; V gene: TRBV11-2; J gene: TRBJ1-1; CDR3 length: 17
CDR3 protein: ASSARAGSTDTQY; V gene: TRBV13; J gene: TRBJ2-3; CDR3 length: 13